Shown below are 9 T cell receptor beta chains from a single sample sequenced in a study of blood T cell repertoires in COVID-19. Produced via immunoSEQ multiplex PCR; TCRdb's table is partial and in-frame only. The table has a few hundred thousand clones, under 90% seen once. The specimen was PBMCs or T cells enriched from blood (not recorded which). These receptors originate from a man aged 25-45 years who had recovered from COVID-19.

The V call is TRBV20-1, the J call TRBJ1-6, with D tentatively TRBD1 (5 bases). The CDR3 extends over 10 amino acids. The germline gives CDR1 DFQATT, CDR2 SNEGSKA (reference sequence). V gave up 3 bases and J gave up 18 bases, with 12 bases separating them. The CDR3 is CSASETVGHF. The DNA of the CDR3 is TGCAGTGCTAGTGAGACAGTGGGCCACTTT.

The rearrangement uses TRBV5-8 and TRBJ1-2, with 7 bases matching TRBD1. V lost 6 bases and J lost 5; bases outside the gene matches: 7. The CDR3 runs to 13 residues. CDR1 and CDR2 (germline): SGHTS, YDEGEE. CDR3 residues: CASTMTGWYGYTF. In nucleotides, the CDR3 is TGTGCCAGCACCATGACAGGGTGGTATGGCTACACCTTC.

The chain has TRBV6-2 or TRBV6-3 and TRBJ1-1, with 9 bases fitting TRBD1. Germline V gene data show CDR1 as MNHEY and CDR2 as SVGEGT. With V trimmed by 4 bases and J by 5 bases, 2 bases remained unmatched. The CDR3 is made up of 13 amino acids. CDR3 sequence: CASSWGQGTEAFF. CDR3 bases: TGTGCCAGCAGTTGGGGACAGGGAACTGAAGCTTTCTTT.

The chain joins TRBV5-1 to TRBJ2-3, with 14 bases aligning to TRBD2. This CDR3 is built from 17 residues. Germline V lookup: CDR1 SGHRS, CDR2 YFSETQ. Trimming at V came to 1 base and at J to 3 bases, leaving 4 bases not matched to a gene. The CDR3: CASSLPTSGRATDTQYF. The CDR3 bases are TGCGCCAGCAGCTTGCCGACTAGCGGGAGGGCGACAGATACGCAGTATTTT. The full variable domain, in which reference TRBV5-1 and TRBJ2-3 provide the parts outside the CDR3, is KAGVTQTPRYLIKTRGQQVTLSCSPISGHRSVSWYQQTPGQGLQFLFEYFSETQRNKGNFPGRFSGRQFSNSRSEMNVSTLELGDSALYLCASSLPTSGRATDTQYFGPGTRLTVL.

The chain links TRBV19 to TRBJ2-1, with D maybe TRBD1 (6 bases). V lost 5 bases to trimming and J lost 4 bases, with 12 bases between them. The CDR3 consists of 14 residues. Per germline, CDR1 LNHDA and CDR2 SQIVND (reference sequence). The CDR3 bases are TGTGCCAGTAGTCCAACAGGGATTTACAATGAGCAGTTCTTC. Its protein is CASSPTGIYNEQFF.

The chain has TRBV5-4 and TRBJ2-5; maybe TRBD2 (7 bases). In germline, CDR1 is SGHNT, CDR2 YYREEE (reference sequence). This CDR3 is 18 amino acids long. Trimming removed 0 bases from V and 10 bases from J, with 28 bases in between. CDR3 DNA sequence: TGTGCCAGCAGCTTGGTCTGGGGCGGGGGCCTGGAAATAGGGGGCCAGTACTTC. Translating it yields CASSLVWGGGLEIGGQYF. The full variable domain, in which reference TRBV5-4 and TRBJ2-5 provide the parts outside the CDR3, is ETGVTQSPTHLIKTRGQQVTLRCSSQSGHNTVSWYQQALGQGPQFIFQYYREEENGRGNFPPRFSGLQFPNYSSELNVNALELDDSALYLCASSLVWGGGLEIGGQYFGPGTRLLVL.

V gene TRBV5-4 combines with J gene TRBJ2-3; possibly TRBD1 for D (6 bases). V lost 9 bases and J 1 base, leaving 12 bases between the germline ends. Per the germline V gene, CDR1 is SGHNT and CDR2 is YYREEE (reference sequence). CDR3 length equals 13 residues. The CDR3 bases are TGTGCCAAGGGGACATGGGGCACAGATACGCAGTATTTT. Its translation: CAKGTWGTDTQYF.

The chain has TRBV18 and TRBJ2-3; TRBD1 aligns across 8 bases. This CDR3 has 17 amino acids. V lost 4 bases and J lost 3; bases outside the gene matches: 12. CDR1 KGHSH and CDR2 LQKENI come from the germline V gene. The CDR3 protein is CASSRPDRAFLTDTQYF. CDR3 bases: TGTGCCAGCTCACGACCGGACAGGGCGTTTTTGACAGATACGCAGTATTTT.

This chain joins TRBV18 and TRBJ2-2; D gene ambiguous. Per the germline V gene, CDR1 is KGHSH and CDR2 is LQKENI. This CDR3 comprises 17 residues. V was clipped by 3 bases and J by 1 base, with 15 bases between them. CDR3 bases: TGTGCCAGCTCACCCCAGAACTCCAACAGGAACACCGGGGAGCTGTTTTTT. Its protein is CASSPQNSNRNTGELFF.